This is a list of T cell receptor beta chains from one sample in a study of T cell repertoires in cytomegalovirus infection. These receptors' antigens are unknown. TCRdb itself ran the reads through MiXCR, one entry per CDR3 protein. The sample records roughly 990,000 distinct CDR3 sequences, roughly 31% being singletons. This material consisted of cultured CD8+ T cells from PBMCs, taken from culture after CMV antigen stimulation. The receptor source for this set is a human donor in good health (CMV status not recorded). Some clones in this sample may be carry-over from other donors' samples. The CDR3 runs from the conserved cysteine through the conserved F or W. Fields, in order: J gene, V gene, clone size, D gene, CDR3 protein, CDR3 DNA. A D gene is named only where the DNA matches it firmly. Size tells how often a clone was seen (once, few, many) or the class of an expanded clone, and some rows leave it out.

j_gene: TRBJ2-1; v_gene: TRBV24-1; abundance: NA; d_gene: TRBD1; CDR3aa: CATSDLIGTEYNEQFF; CDR3nt: TGTGCCACCAGTGATTTAATCGGGACAGAGTACAATGAGCAGTTCTTC
j_gene: TRBJ2-2; v_gene: TRBV6-8; abundance: NA; d_gene: TRBD1; CDR3aa: CASSPQGTVETGELFF; CDR3nt: TGTGCCAGCAGTCCTCAGGGGACAGTTGAGACCGGGGAGCTGTTTTTT
j_gene: TRBJ2-1; v_gene: TRBV6-5; abundance: NA; d_gene: NA; CDR3aa: CASSHDNYNEQFF; CDR3nt: TGTGCCAGCAGCCATGACAATTACAATGAGCAGTTCTTC
j_gene: TRBJ2-7; v_gene: TRBV20-1; abundance: NA; d_gene: TRBD2; CDR3aa: CSAGGSGGPYEQYF; CDR3nt: TGCAGTGCTGGGGGTAGCGGGGGACCCTACGAGCAGTACTTC
j_gene: TRBJ1-2; v_gene: TRBV6-6; abundance: NA; d_gene: TRBD1; CDR3aa: CASSGQEGTNYGYTF; CDR3nt: TGTGCCAGCAGTGGACAGGAGGGGACCAACTATGGCTACACCTTC
j_gene: TRBJ2-7; v_gene: TRBV7-9; abundance: few; d_gene: NA; CDR3aa: CASSLPQGLPYEQYF; CDR3nt: TGTGCCAGCAGCTTACCTCAGGGACTGCCCTACGAGCAGTACTTC
j_gene: TRBJ2-3; v_gene: TRBV5-1; abundance: NA; d_gene: NA; CDR3aa: CASRADGTDTQYF; CDR3nt: TGCGCCAGCAGAGCTGACGGCACAGATACGCAGTATTTT
j_gene: TRBJ1-5; v_gene: TRBV7-9; abundance: NA; d_gene: NA; CDR3aa: CASSPSGTVQPQHF; CDR3nt: TGTGCCAGCAGCCCCTCAGGGACGGTTCAGCCCCAGCATTTT
j_gene: TRBJ2-5; v_gene: TRBV5-4; abundance: few; d_gene: TRBD2; CDR3aa: CASSLGPPTSGGAAETQYF; CDR3nt: TGTGCCAGCAGCTTGGGGCCCCCTACTAGCGGGGGGGCCGCAGAGACCCAGTACTTC
j_gene: TRBJ2-1; v_gene: TRBV6-2/TRBV6-3; abundance: few; d_gene: TRBD1; CDR3aa: CASSYPGQGIFF; CDR3nt: TGTGCCAGCAGTTACCCGGGACAGGGCATATTCTTC
j_gene: TRBJ2-7; v_gene: TRBV10-3; abundance: few; d_gene: TRBD1; CDR3aa: CAISESGTGYEQYF; CDR3nt: TGTGCCATCAGTGAGTCCGGGACAGGGTACGAGCAGTACTTC
j_gene: TRBJ2-7; v_gene: TRBV5-4; abundance: few; d_gene: NA; CDR3aa: CASSMTGTYEQYF; CDR3nt: TGTGCCAGCAGCATGACAGGCACCTACGAGCAGTACTTC
j_gene: TRBJ1-6; v_gene: TRBV19; abundance: NA; d_gene: NA; CDR3aa: CASSIKPRQDGTLHF; CDR3nt: TGTGCCAGTAGTATCAAGCCGAGGCAGGATGGTACCCTCCACTTT
j_gene: TRBJ1-1; v_gene: TRBV19; abundance: few; d_gene: TRBD1; CDR3aa: CASSVDRGSNTEAFF; CDR3nt: TGTGCCAGTAGTGTAGACAGGGGGAGCAACACTGAAGCTTTCTTT
j_gene: TRBJ2-1; v_gene: TRBV7-3; abundance: once; d_gene: NA; CDR3aa: CASSLFVEQPNEQFF; CDR3nt: TGTGCCAGCAGCTTATTCGTCGAGCAGCCCAATGAGCAGTTCTTC
j_gene: TRBJ1-5; v_gene: TRBV12-3/TRBV12-4; abundance: few; d_gene: NA; CDR3aa: CASSFLGGGQPQHF; CDR3nt: TGTGCCAGCAGTTTCTTGGGGGGAGGTCAGCCCCAGCATTTT
j_gene: TRBJ1-1; v_gene: TRBV6-5; abundance: few; d_gene: NA; CDR3aa: CASSYSPRVDMNTEAFF; CDR3nt: TGTGCCAGCAGTTACTCTCCGCGGGTTGACATGAACACTGAAGCTTTCTTT